A single sample is the source of the 32 T cell receptor beta chains below, sequenced in a study of OX40 agonist ivuxolimab in advanced cancers. Sequenced by immunoSEQ multiplex PCR; TCRdb stores in-frame clones only, minus some. Of around 67,000 clones listed, 65% to 90% are singletons. The sequencing here drew on CD4+ or CD8+ T cells sorted from blood, taken in a trial of the OX40 agonist ivuxolimab. These receptors all stem from an adult with an advanced solid tumor such as melanoma, head and neck, liver or kidney cancer.

The genes are TRBV7-8 and TRBJ2-7; D possibly matches TRBD1 or TRBD2 (5 bases each). This CDR3 region has 14 residues. The V and J ends lost 1 base and 0 bases respectively, with 7 bases between them. Germline V lookup: CDR1 SGHVS, CDR2 FQNEAQ. For the CDR3, the DNA is TGTGCCAGCAGCTTAGTGAGGGGCTCCTACGAGCAGTACTTC. This codes for CASSLVRGSYEQYF. Filled out from reference TRBV7-8 and TRBJ2-7, the complete variable domain reads GAGVSQSPRYKVAKRGQDVALRCDPISGHVSLFWYQQALGQGPEFLTYFQNEAQLDKSGLPSDRFFAERPEGSVSTLKIQRTQQEDSAVYLCASSLVRGSYEQYFGPGTRLTVT.

The rearrangement links TRBV5-6 to TRBJ1-4, with no clear D. The V gene lost 4 bases and the J gene lost 8 bases, with 9 bases spanning the gap. This CDR3 has 12 residues. CDR1 and CDR2 from the germline V gene are SGHDT and YYEEEE. The CDR3 here is CASSVGGEKLFF. CDR3 DNA sequence: TGTGCCAGCAGCGTGGGCGGGGAAAAACTGTTTTTT.

The chain carries TRBV11-1 and TRBJ1-4; perhaps TRBD1 as D (5 bases). Germline V CDR1 and CDR2: SGHAT, FQDESV (reference sequence). V was shortened by 5 bases and J by 1 base, with 14 bases between the two germline ends. The CDR3 covers 16 residues. DNA of the CDR3: TGTGCCAGCAGCCCAGACAGATACCGAACTAATGAAAAACTGTTTTTT. Protein: CASSPDRYRTNEKLFF.

The gene calls are TRBV6-5 and TRBJ1-2; D perhaps matches TRBD1 (5 bases). The CDR3 has 15 amino acids. V lost 0 bases and J lost 7, with 15 bases in between. Germline loops: CDR1 MNHEY, CDR2 SVGAGI. The CDR3 here is CASSYSQGNKGGYTF. CDR3 nucleotide sequence: TGTGCCAGCAGTTACTCGCAGGGTAACAAGGGTGGCTACACCTTC.

The CDR3 loop is CASSLAARGLETNEKLFF. The CDR3 DNA sequence: TGTGCCAGCAGCTTAGCGGCTCGGGGGTTAGAAACTAATGAAAAACTGTTTTTT. J is TRBJ1-4 and V is TRBV7-9; D is possibly TRBD1 (5 bases). The CDR3 has 18 amino acids. Germline V lookup: CDR1 SEHNR, CDR2 FQNEAQ (reference sequence). V gave up 0 bases and J gave up 1 base, with 15 bases separating them. Using reference TRBV7-9 and TRBJ1-4 for the parts outside the CDR3, the full variable domain is DTGVSQNPRHKITKRGQNVTFRCDPISEHNRLYWYRQTLGQGPEFLTYFQNEAQLEKSRLLSDRFSAERPKGSFSTLEIQRTEQGDSAMYLCASSLAARGLETNEKLFFGSGTQLSVL.

This rearrangement joins TRBV5-6 to TRBJ1-1; D perhaps matches TRBD1 (5 bases). The length of the CDR3 is 16 residues. Germline V gives CDR1 SGHDT, CDR2 YYEEEE. Deletions cut 5 bases from V and 1 base from J, with 18 bases between. Written as DNA, the CDR3 is TGTGCCAGCAGTCGCCGTGCGGGGACGGCGAACACTGAAGCTTTCTTT. Residues: CASSRRAGTANTEAFF.

This chain links TRBV7-3 with TRBJ2-3, with 8 bases fitting TRBD2. Germline V gene data show CDR1 as SGHTA and CDR2 as FQGTGA. The CDR3 is 18 amino acids. V was pared by 0 bases and J by 4 bases, with 12 bases of the junction left unmatched. CDR3 nucleotides: TGTGCCAGCAGCTTAACCCCGGGACTAGGGGGGGGTCCAGATACGCAGTATTTT. Translated, it gives CASSLTPGLGGGPDTQYF.

This chain uses TRBV7-2 with TRBJ1-5; 8 bases map to TRBD1. The germline V gene encodes CDR1 SGHTA and CDR2 FQGNSA. The CDR3 loop spans 15 amino acids. Trimming cost V 5 bases and J 4 bases; bases outside gene matches: 7. As DNA, the CDR3 is TGTGCCAGCAGCCTGAATGGACAGGGTAATCAGCCCCAGCATTTT. Translating it yields CASSLNGQGNQPQHF.

The genes are TRBV4-2 and TRBJ1-4, with D unclear. CDR3 size: 14 residues. Trimming removed 4 bases at V and 2 bases at J, with 8 bases between. CDR1 and CDR2 (germline): LGHNA, YNFKEQ. CDR3 residues: CASSPRGTNEKLFF. CDR3 coding DNA: TGTGCCAGCAGCCCTCGCGGGACTAATGAAAAACTGTTTTTT.

The chain has TRBV11-2 and TRBJ1-1, with D perhaps matching TRBD1 (5 bases). This CDR3 is 15 amino acids long. The germline gives CDR1 SGHAT, CDR2 FQNNGV. V was shortened by 4 bases and J by 4 bases, with 16 bases between the two germline ends. CDR3 nucleotides: TGTGCCAGCAGCTCCCGGGGCAGGGTGACCACTGAAGCTTTCTTT. Translation: CASSSRGRVTTEAFF. Combining the CDR3 with reference TRBV11-2 and TRBJ1-1 gives the whole variable domain EAGVAQSPRYKIIEKRQSVAFWCNPISGHATLYWYQQILGQGPKLLIQFQNNGVVDDSQLPKDRFSAERLKGVDSTLKIQPAKLEDSAVYLCASSSRGRVTTEAFFGQGTRLTVV.

The V call is TRBV30, the J call TRBJ2-6, with 8 bases fitting TRBD1. The germline V gene encodes CDR1 GTSNPN and CDR2 SVGIG (reference sequence). The CDR3 spans 17 residues. J lost 0 bases, V lost 3 bases, and 7 bases had no gene match. The CDR3 sequence: CAWSPRTGFSGANVLTF. The DNA for the CDR3 is TGTGCCTGGAGCCCCCGGACAGGGTTCTCTGGGGCCAACGTCCTGACTTTC.

The rearrangement joins TRBV5-1 to TRBJ2-3; 7 bases line up with TRBD2. V lost 4 bases, J lost 2 bases, and 7 bases stayed unmatched. Germline V gene data show CDR1 as SGHRS and CDR2 as YFSETQ. The CDR3 runs 15 residues. CDR3 sequence reads: CASSPWGLLTDTQYF. The CDR3 nucleotides are TGCGCCAGCAGCCCCTGGGGACTACTCACAGATACGCAGTATTTT.

The chain recombines TRBV2 with TRBJ2-1, with D unclear. The germline gives CDR1 SNHLY, CDR2 FYNNEI. V was clipped by 7 bases and J by 0 bases, with 10 bases between them. CDR3 length: 14 amino acids. For the CDR3, the DNA is TGTGCCAGCACCCGAATCCTCTCCTACAATGAGCAGTTCTTC. The encoded protein is CASTRILSYNEQFF. The entire variable domain, with the rest obtained from reference TRBV2 and TRBJ2-1, is as follows: EPEVTQTPSHQVTQMGQEVILRCVPISNHLYFYWYRQILGQKVEFLVSFYNNEISEKSEIFDDQFSVERPDGSNFTLKIRSTKLEDSAMYFCASTRILSYNEQFFGPGTRLTVL.

This clone came up once. This chain joins TRBV5-1 and TRBJ2-3; 10 nucleotides line up with TRBD2. Germline V gives CDR1 SGHRS, CDR2 YFSETQ. The CDR3 totals 16 residues. J lost 2 bases, V lost 4 bases, and 7 bases had no gene match. CDR3 amino acids: CASSAGLAANTDTQYF. CDR3 nucleotides: TGCGCCAGCAGCGCCGGACTAGCGGCAAACACAGATACGCAGTATTTT.

This chain connects TRBV19 to TRBJ2-2, with D possibly TRBD2 on 5 matching bases. The CDR3 consists of 14 residues. V lost 3 bases and J 2 bases, leaving 7 bases between the germline ends. Germline lookup yields CDR1 LNHDA and CDR2 SQIVND (reference sequence). This chain's CDR3 is CASSITSNTGELFF. In nucleotides, the CDR3 is TGTGCCAGTAGTATTACTAGTAACACCGGGGAGCTGTTTTTT.

The J gene is TRBJ1-4, the V gene TRBV7-8; no clear D. Trimming pared 4 bases from V and 5 bases from J, leaving 17 bases between. CDR3 length equals 16 residues. CDR1 is SGHVS, CDR2 FQNEAQ, per germline. The CDR3 DNA follows: TGTGCCAGCAGCTCCCTTGGTCCGCGAACGAATGAAAAACTGTTTTTT. Translated, it gives CASSSLGPRTNEKLFF. The variable domain in full, with the rest retrieved from reference TRBV7-8 and TRBJ1-4, is GAGVSQSPRYKVAKRGQDVALRCDPISGHVSLFWYQQALGQGPEFLTYFQNEAQLDKSGLPSDRFFAERPEGSVSTLKIQRTQQEDSAVYLCASSSLGPRTNEKLFFGSGTQLSVL.

V gene TRBV20-1 combines with J gene TRBJ2-3; D remains unclear. The ends were cut back, 6 bases at V and 0 bases at J, with 4 bases in the middle. The CDR3 is 11 amino acids. CDR1 is DFQATT, CDR2 SNEGSKA, per germline (reference sequence). In DNA, the CDR3 is TGCAGTGCGGCAAGCACAGATACGCAGTATTTT. It specifies CSAASTDTQYF.

The chain carries TRBV5-6 and TRBJ2-7, with 12 bases lining up with TRBD2. Germline trimming cut 4 bases from V and 4 bases from J; bases unmatched to any gene: 6. The CDR3 runs 15 residues. CDR1 and CDR2 from the germline V gene are SGHDT and YYEEEE. The CDR3 DNA is TGTGCCAGCAGCCCGCTAGCGGGGGGGAGGTACGAGCAGTACTTC. Residues: CASSPLAGGRYEQYF.

V gene TRBV29-1 combines with J gene TRBJ1-5; no clear D gene. Trimming cost V 4 bases and J 0 bases, with 7 bases left between them. Germline V lookup: CDR1 SQVTM, CDR2 ANQGSEA. This CDR3 spans 13 amino acids. The DNA of the CDR3 is TGCAGCGTTGGGGAGAATAGCAATCAGCCCCAGCATTTT. Protein product: CSVGENSNQPQHF.

The chain employs TRBV5-4 and TRBJ2-5; no clear D. In germline, CDR1 is SGHNT, CDR2 YYREEE (reference sequence). Trimming took 2 bases from V and 1 from J, leaving 6 bases between them. CDR3 size: 13 residues. Written as DNA, the CDR3 is TGTGCCAGCAGCTTATGGTCCCAAGAGACCCAGTACTTC. It is translated as CASSLWSQETQYF.

Only one count was recorded for this clone. V gene TRBV13 combines with J gene TRBJ2-1, with TRBD2 matching 8 bases. Trimming removed 6 bases from V and 6 bases from J; junction bases left unmatched: 7. The CDR3 length is 14 residues. From germline, CDR1 is PRHDT and CDR2 FYEKMQ (reference sequence). CDR3 sequence (DNA): TGTGCCAGCAGGGCAGCGGGAGTCCCCAATGAGCAGTTCTTC. This sequence encodes CASRAAGVPNEQFF.

As DNA, the CDR3 is TGTGCCAGCGGGAGGGGGAGGGGGGCAGATACGCAGTATTTT. Protein sequence: CASGRGRGADTQYF. This chain joins TRBV2 and TRBJ2-3; the D gene is possibly TRBD2 (7 bases). CDR3 size: 14 residues. Trimming took off 8 bases at V and 4 bases at J, with 16 bases between the two ends. Germline CDR1 and CDR2: SNHLY and FYNNEI.

The chain combines TRBV5-1 with TRBJ1-1, with TRBD1 as a possible D gene (6 bases). V gave up 0 bases and J gave up 1 base, with 7 bases separating them. This CDR3 is built from 14 residues. Looked up from germline, CDR1 is SGHRS and CDR2 is YFSETQ. The CDR3, as DNA: TGCGCCAGCAGCTTGGGGGGGGCGAACACTGAAGCTTTCTTT. Its protein is CASSLGGANTEAFF. Looking up the rest from reference TRBV5-1 and TRBJ1-1 gives the full variable domain: KAGVTQTPRYLIKTRGQQVTLSCSPISGHRSVSWYQQTPGQGLQFLFEYFSETQRNKGNFPGRFSGRQFSNSRSEMNVSTLELGDSALYLCASSLGGANTEAFFGQGTRLTVV.

This rearrangement joins TRBV7-6 to TRBJ1-5, with D perhaps TRBD1 (5 bases). Trimming took off 0 bases at V and 6 bases at J, with 9 bases between the two ends. This CDR3 region has 14 residues. The V gene's germline CDR1 is SGHVS and CDR2 FNYEAQ. The CDR3 DNA is TGTGCCAGCAGCTTAGCGGCCCAGGGTCAGCCCCAGCATTTT. Its protein product is CASSLAAQGQPQHF. Full variable domain (missing parts from reference TRBV7-6 and TRBJ1-5): GAGVSQSPRYKVTKRGQDVALRCDPISGHVSLYWYRQALGQGPEFLTYFNYEAQQDKSGLPNDRFSAERPEGSISTLTIQRTEQRDSAMYRCASSLAAQGQPQHFGDGTRLSIL.

V usage is TRBV30 and J usage is TRBJ2-1; TRBD2 agrees at 13 bases. CDR1 is GTSNPN and CDR2 is SVGIG in the germline V gene (reference sequence). This CDR3 has 16 amino acids. V lost 1 base and J lost 7; bases outside the gene matches: 7. The CDR3 nucleotides read TGTGCCTGGAGTGGAAGCCGGACTAGCGGGAGAAATGAGCAGTTCTTC. Encoded protein: CAWSGSRTSGRNEQFF.

This chain uses TRBV29-1 with TRBJ1-3; D is undetermined. The CDR3 sequence is 13 residues long. The ends were cut back, 2 bases at V and 8 bases at J, with 13 bases in the middle. The germline CDR1 and CDR2 sequences are SQVTM and ANQGSEA. CDR3 sequence reads: CSVESPGRDTIYF. The CDR3 nucleotides read TGCAGCGTTGAATCACCGGGTAGGGACACCATATATTTT.

The chain has TRBV14 and TRBJ2-2; unclear D gene. Germline lookup yields CDR1 SGHDN and CDR2 FVKESK. V was pared by 4 bases and J by 1 base, with 19 bases between. CDR3 length: 18 residues. CDR3 region: CASSLEANPLVNTGELFF. CDR3 DNA: TGTGCCAGCAGCCTAGAGGCTAACCCTTTAGTGAACACCGGGGAGCTGTTTTTT.

The chain employs TRBV18 and TRBJ1-2; D may be TRBD1 (6 bases). Trimming took 3 bases from V and 6 from J, leaving 11 bases between them. Germline V lookup: CDR1 KGHSH, CDR2 LQKENI. This CDR3 contains 13 residues. The DNA for the CDR3 is TGTGCCAGCTCACCCCGGGGGCAGGATGGCTACACCTTC. It is translated as CASSPRGQDGYTF.

The chain links TRBV6-1 to TRBJ1-2; 7 bases are shared with TRBD1. This CDR3 comprises 13 residues. V shed 9 bases and J 4 bases; nucleotides not matched to a gene: 8. Germline lookup yields CDR1 MNHNS and CDR2 SASEGT. CDR3 in DNA: TGTGCCAGTCGGCAACAGGGGCCCTATGGCTACACCTTC. It encodes CASRQQGPYGYTF.

This clone was counted a few times. The chain recombines TRBV4-1 with TRBJ1-5; D gene unclear. The CDR3 is 13 amino acids. The V gene lost 3 bases and the J gene lost 8 bases, with 11 bases spanning the gap. Germline V lookup: CDR1 MGHRA, CDR2 YSYEKL. The CDR3 nucleotides are TGCGCCAGCAGCCAGGGGAGGAGGGAGCCCCAGCATTTT. It yields the protein CASSQGRREPQHF.

The V call is TRBV7-9, the J call TRBJ2-3; D is unresolved. The CDR3 contains 15 residues. Germline V gives CDR1 SEHNR, CDR2 FQNEAQ (reference sequence). Deletions cut 1 base from V and 0 bases from J, with 8 bases between. The CDR3 region is CASSLGFTSTDTQYF. The DNA for the CDR3 is TGTGCCAGCAGCTTAGGATTTACTAGCACAGATACGCAGTATTTT.

A few counts support this clone. The V and J genes are TRBV6-1 and TRBJ1-5, with D possibly matching TRBD1 (5 bases). Trimming removed 8 bases from V and 5 bases from J, with 13 bases in between. Germline V gives CDR1 MNHNS, CDR2 SASEGT. This CDR3 is built from 13 residues. The CDR3 reads CASSGVLDQPQHF. For the CDR3, the DNA is TGTGCCAGCTCGGGGGTGCTAGATCAGCCCCAGCATTTT.